One and the same sample provided the 26 T cell receptor beta chains below, sequenced in a study of T cell changes during pregnancy in multiple sclerosis. Assay used: immunoSEQ multiplex PCR; TCRdb lists only in-frame clones, some missing. The table lists roughly 50,000 clones, approximately 92% of them singletons, with less than 0.3% in the top ten. The material sequenced was CD4+ T cells from peripheral blood mononuclear cells, taken in the third trimester of pregnancy. These TCRs come from a female donor with multiple sclerosis, enrolled in a pregnancy study.

J is TRBJ2-3 and V is TRBV28, with 7 bases lining up with TRBD1. CDR1 is MDHEN and CDR2 is SYDVKM in the germline V gene. V shed 4 bases and J 3 bases; nucleotides not matched to a gene: 4. The CDR3 is 14 amino acids. In DNA form, the CDR3 reads TGTGCCAGCAGTTACGACAGGGCTACAGATACGCAGTATTTT. It encodes CASSYDRATDTQYF.

V and J are TRBV6-6 and TRBJ2-7, with D tentatively TRBD2 (6 bases). The germline V gene encodes CDR1 MNHNY and CDR2 SVGAGI (reference sequence). The CDR3 contains 14 residues. Trimming cost V 8 bases and J 3 bases, with 17 bases left between them. CDR3: CASGGTNPNYEQYF. CDR3 coding DNA: TGTGCCAGCGGGGGGACGAACCCTAACTACGAGCAGTACTTC.

The chain joins TRBV19 to TRBJ1-3; 7 nucleotides match TRBD1. With V trimmed by 5 bases and J by 0 bases, 7 bases remained unmatched. The CDR3 has 16 residues. Germline CDR1 reads LNHDA; CDR2 reads SQIVND (reference sequence). The CDR3 sequence: CASSPGTAASGNTIYF. CDR3 bases: TGTGCCAGTAGTCCCGGGACAGCAGCCTCTGGAAACACCATATATTTT.

The CDR3, as DNA: TGTGCCAGCAGTGGAACAGGAGGGGCCGGGGAGCTGTTTTTT. As protein: CASSGTGGAGELFF. The genes are TRBV6-1 and TRBJ2-2; maybe TRBD2 (6 bases). This CDR3 comprises 14 residues. The ends were cut back, 4 bases at V and 6 bases at J, with 12 bases in the middle. Germline CDR1 is MNHNS and CDR2 is SASEGT.

The chain uses TRBV5-6 and TRBJ2-6, with D maybe TRBD1 (5 bases). The CDR3 is 16 amino acids. Germline V CDR1 and CDR2: SGHDT, YYEEEE. V was pared by 4 bases and J by 3 bases, with 14 bases between. The CDR3 is CASSRPDSRGANVLTF. The CDR3 DNA is TGTGCCAGCAGCCGACCAGACAGTCGTGGGGCCAACGTCCTGACTTTC. The variable domain in full, with the rest retrieved from reference TRBV5-6 and TRBJ2-6, is DAGVTQSPTHLIKTRGQQVTLRCSPKSGHDTVSWYQQALGQGPQFIFQYYEEEERQRGNFPDRFSGHQFPNYSSELNVNALLLGDSALYLCASSRPDSRGANVLTFGAGSRLTVL.

This clone was observed a handful of times. The chain is built from TRBV5-1 and TRBJ1-6, with a possible D match to TRBD1 (5 bases). V lost 4 bases to trimming and J lost 6 bases, with 11 bases between them. This CDR3 contains 14 residues. CDR1 is SGHRS, CDR2 YFSETQ, per germline. The CDR3 sequence is CASSPGHANSPLHF. CDR3 DNA: TGCGCCAGCAGCCCAGGACATGCTAATTCACCCCTCCACTTT. The entire variable domain, with the rest obtained from reference TRBV5-1 and TRBJ1-6, is as follows: KAGVTQTPRYLIKTRGQQVTLSCSPISGHRSVSWYQQTPGQGLQFLFEYFSETQRNKGNFPGRFSGRQFSNSRSEMNVSTLELGDSALYLCASSPGHANSPLHFGNGTRLTVT.

This CDR3 is CASSLARGSSYEQYF. For the CDR3, the DNA is TGCGCCAGCAGCCTTGCCCGGGGGAGCTCCTACGAGCAGTACTTC. This chain joins TRBV5-1 and TRBJ2-7; possible D gene TRBD2, 6 bases. CDR1 is SGHRS, CDR2 YFSETQ, per germline. V dropped 4 bases and J dropped 0 bases, with 14 bases sitting between them. The CDR3 totals 15 residues.

This clone came up once. The J gene is TRBJ1-6, the V gene TRBV5-6, with D unresolved. V lost 2 bases to trimming and J lost 7 bases, with 19 bases between them. The CDR3 is 17 amino acids. In germline, CDR1 is SGHDT, CDR2 YYEEEE. CDR3 region: CASSFIQAGRRNSPLHF. The CDR3 DNA is TGTGCCAGCAGCTTCATCCAGGCGGGCAGGAGAAATTCACCCCTCCACTTT.

J is TRBJ2-7 and V is TRBV5-4, with 9 bases that match TRBD1. The V segment lost 0 bases and the J segment 3 bases; nucleotides outside the gene matches: 1. CDR1 and CDR2 from the germline V gene are SGHNT and YYREEE (reference sequence). This CDR3 comprises 14 residues. The CDR3 DNA reads as TGTGCCAGCAGCTTGGCGGGACAGGGCTACGAGCAGTACTTC. It encodes CASSLAGQGYEQYF.

V gene TRBV19 combines with J gene TRBJ1-5; D remains unclear. The germline CDR1 and CDR2 sequences are LNHDA and SQIVND (reference sequence). The CDR3 contains 13 residues. Trimming stripped 8 bases from V and 6 bases from J, with 14 bases between. The CDR3 sequence: CASRQRRGQPQHF. CDR3 bases: TGTGCCAGTCGCCAGAGACGGGGTCAGCCCCAGCATTTT.

The gene calls are TRBV11-2 and TRBJ2-7, with a possible D match to TRBD2 (6 bases). Germline CDR1 SGHAT, CDR2 FQNNGV. The CDR3 consists of 15 residues. Trimming cost V 7 bases and J 3 bases, with 19 bases left between them. Here the CDR3 reads CASTRGTAIHYEQYF. The CDR3 DNA follows: TGTGCCAGCACCCGGGGGACGGCCATCCACTACGAGCAGTACTTC. The full variable domain, its missing parts supplied by reference TRBV11-2 and TRBJ2-7, is EAGVAQSPRYKIIEKRQSVAFWCNPISGHATLYWYQQILGQGPKLLIQFQNNGVVDDSQLPKDRFSAERLKGVDSTLKIQPAKLEDSAVYLCASTRGTAIHYEQYFGPGTRLTVT.

The chain couples TRBV6-6 to TRBJ2-2, with TRBD2 matching over 9 bases. V shed 7 bases, J shed 6 bases, and the junction held 12 bases outside the gene matches. CDR1 and CDR2 (germline): MNHNY, SVGAGI (reference sequence). The CDR3 sequence is 16 residues long. The CDR3 reads CASKSDVTSGPGELFF. The CDR3 nucleotides are TGTGCCAGCAAAAGTGATGTGACTAGCGGTCCCGGGGAGCTGTTTTTT.

This rearrangement joins TRBV7-2 to TRBJ2-1, with TRBD2 matching over 10 bases. J gave up 6 bases and V 5 bases, and 7 bases lay outside the gene matches. The CDR3 is 15 amino acids. Germline values: CDR1 SGHTA, CDR2 FQGNSA. The CDR3: CASSLSGGQFNEQFF. The CDR3, as DNA: TGTGCCAGCAGCCTTAGCGGGGGGCAGTTCAATGAGCAGTTCTTC.

The sample holds one count of this clone. This chain joins TRBV30 and TRBJ1-4; TRBD1 is a possible D gene (5 bases). CDR3 size: 18 residues. CDR1 and CDR2 from the germline V gene are GTSNPN and SVGIG (reference sequence). V was trimmed by 0 bases and J by 4 bases, leaving 21 bases between them. In DNA form, the CDR3 reads TGTGCCTGGAGTGTAGAGAGACCGGCGGGACCTAATAATGAAAAACTGTTTTTT. Translated, it gives CAWSVERPAGPNNEKLFF.

This chain joins TRBV6-1 and TRBJ2-7; tentative D call: TRBD1 (6 bases). The CDR3 runs to 16 residues. The germline gives CDR1 MNHNS, CDR2 SASEGT. V lost 0 bases and J lost 0, with 12 bases in between. Here the CDR3 DNA reads TGTGCCAGCAGTGAAGCTGCCGTGGACAGCTCCTACGAGCAGTACTTC. Translating gives CASSEAAVDSSYEQYF.

This chain joins TRBV28 and TRBJ2-5; D uncertain. Germline V gene data show CDR1 as MDHEN and CDR2 as SYDVKM. There are 11 residues in the CDR3. Between the trimmed V and J ends, which lost 2 bases and 5 bases, there was a span of 3 bases. The CDR3 region has the DNA TGTGCCAGCAGTTTAAGCGAGACCCAGTACTTC. As protein: CASSLSETQYF.

The chain employs TRBV7-2 and TRBJ2-7; no reliable D call. V was trimmed by 7 bases and J by 0 bases, leaving 10 bases between them. The CDR3 extends over 13 amino acids. Germline CDR1 and CDR2: SGHTA and FQGNSA. In DNA, the CDR3 is TGTGCCAGCAACAATCCGTCCTCCTACGAGCAGTACTTC. It encodes CASNNPSSYEQYF.

The chain combines TRBV4-1 with TRBJ2-1; D may be TRBD2 (6 bases). CDR3 length: 16 residues. From germline, CDR1 is MGHRA and CDR2 YSYEKL. The V and J ends lost 1 base and 4 bases respectively, with 14 bases between them. This CDR3 reads CASSQVRLAFYNEQFF. The CDR3 DNA is TGCGCCAGCAGCCAAGTTCGGCTAGCGTTTTACAATGAGCAGTTCTTC.

The chain recombines TRBV5-8 with TRBJ2-1, with 8 bases aligning to TRBD1. Per the germline V gene, CDR1 is SGHTS and CDR2 is YDEGEE. The V gene end was trimmed by 5 bases and the J gene end by 8 bases; junction bases not matched to a gene: 6. The CDR3 length is 13 residues. The CDR3: CASRRQGRHEQFF. CDR3 bases: TGTGCCAGCAGGCGACAGGGGAGGCATGAGCAGTTCTTC.

The chain joins TRBV5-1 to TRBJ2-1; TRBD1 matches at 8 bases. V was clipped by 0 bases and J by 9 bases; unmatched bases: 5. There are 14 residues in the CDR3. Looked up from germline, CDR1 is SGHRS and CDR2 is YFSETQ. CDR3 loop: CASSLGQGLGEQFF. CDR3 DNA sequence: TGCGCCAGCAGCTTGGGACAGGGGCTCGGTGAGCAGTTCTTC.

This chain joins TRBV7-6 and TRBJ2-1, with 8 nucleotides matching TRBD2. The CDR3 extends over 17 amino acids. V lost 3 bases, J lost 4 bases, and 11 bases stayed unmatched. CDR1 is SGHVS and CDR2 is FNYEAQ in the germline V gene. The CDR3 bases are TGTGCCAGCAGCTTTCGGGGCAGGACTAGCATTTACAATGAGCAGTTCTTC. Protein product: CASSFRGRTSIYNEQFF.

This chain uses TRBV10-3 with TRBJ2-3; 8 bases fit TRBD2. The CDR3 length is 17 residues. CDR1 and CDR2 (germline): ENHRY, SYGVKD. The V and J ends lost 8 bases and 0 bases, in that order; junction bases with no gene match: 13. CDR3 in amino acids: CAISGGGLAESTDTQYF. In DNA, the CDR3 is TGTGCCATCTCGGGAGGGGGGCTAGCGGAAAGCACAGATACGCAGTATTTT.

This clone was counted once. The CDR3 DNA is TGTGCCTGGAGCCCCCCCGGACTAGCGGGAGGGCCGTACAATGAGCAGTTCTTC. It specifies CAWSPPGLAGGPYNEQFF. J is TRBJ2-1 and V is TRBV30; the match to TRBD2 covers 15 bases. V was clipped by 3 bases and J by 4 bases; unmatched bases: 10. CDR1 is GTSNPN and CDR2 is SVGIG in the germline V gene (reference sequence). The CDR3 extends over 18 amino acids. The full variable domain, with the rest looked up from reference TRBV30 and TRBJ2-1, is SQTIHQWPATLVQPVGSPLSLECTVEGTSNPNLYWYRQAAGRGLQLLFYSVGIGQISSEVPQNLSASRPQDRQFILSSKKLLLSDSGFYLCAWSPPGLAGGPYNEQFFGPGTRLTVL.

The V and J genes are TRBV28 and TRBJ1-5; TRBD1 agrees at 11 bases. CDR1 is MDHEN and CDR2 is SYDVKM in the germline V gene. Trimming removed 7 bases from V and 4 bases from J; junction bases left unmatched: 9. The CDR3 runs to 16 residues. CDR3 nucleotide sequence: TGTGCCAGCACCTATCTAGGGACAGGGGGGAATCAGCCCCAGCATTTT. Translated, it gives CASTYLGTGGNQPQHF.

This clone has more than one count but fewer than ten. The V call is TRBV7-2, the J call TRBJ1-5, with TRBD1 as a possible D gene (5 bases). Germline CDR1 reads SGHTA; CDR2 reads FQGNSA. There are 14 residues in the CDR3. V was clipped by 2 bases and J by 5 bases, with 10 bases between them. CDR3 amino acids: CASSLSGGDQPQHF. In nucleotides, the CDR3 is TGTGCCAGCAGCTTATCCGGGGGAGATCAGCCCCAGCATTTT.

The chain combines TRBV6-6 with TRBJ2-7; TRBD1 might be the D (6 bases). V lost 1 base to trimming and J lost 7 bases, with 14 bases between them. The CDR3 is made up of 14 amino acids. CDR1 is MNHNY, CDR2 SVGAGI, per germline (reference sequence). The CDR3 region is CASSYLEGQSEQYF. In nucleotides, the CDR3 is TGTGCCAGCAGTTACTTAGAAGGACAGTCGGAGCAGTACTTC.